This TCR beta chain is drawn from a study of T cells in women clearing cervical HPV infection. CDR3 length: 14 residues. The V and J ends lost 6 bases and 9 bases respectively, with 17 bases between them. Germline V gene lookup returns CDR1 SEHNR and CDR2 FQNEAQ (reference sequence). Study observations and caveats: Cases carried less TRBV6-7 than controls: around 0.11% versus 0.15%. Unknown T-cell numbers per sample may underlie the richness differences.

Method: immunoSEQ multiplex PCR; TCRdb's copy keeps in-frame clones and lacks some. This sample's clone table lists around 48,000 clones. As for this clone: What it recognizes is unknown. The CDR3 end is not reached by the read, which stops 3 residues before it; the germline J gene fills it in.

The sample comprised blood buffy coat. This clonotype was sampled from a woman aged 18-70 years with a cervical HPV16 infection that either progressed to CIN3+ or cleared (not recorded which). The chain recombines TRBV7-9 with TRBJ2-2; D may be TRBD1 (6 bases). CDR3 sequence reads: CASRPGQSKWELFF. CDR3 DNA (partial): TGTGCCAGCAGACCTGGACAGTCGAAGTGGGAG.